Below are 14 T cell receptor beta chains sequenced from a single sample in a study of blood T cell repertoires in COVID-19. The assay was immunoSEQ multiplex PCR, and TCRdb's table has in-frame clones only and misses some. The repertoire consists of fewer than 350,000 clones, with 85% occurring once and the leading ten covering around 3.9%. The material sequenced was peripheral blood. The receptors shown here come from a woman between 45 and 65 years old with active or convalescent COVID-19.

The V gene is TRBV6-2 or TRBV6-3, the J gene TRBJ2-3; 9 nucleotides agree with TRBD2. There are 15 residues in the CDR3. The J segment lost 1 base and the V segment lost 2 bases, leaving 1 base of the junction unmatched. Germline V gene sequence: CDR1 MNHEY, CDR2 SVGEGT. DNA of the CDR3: TGTGCCAGCAGTTACCGCGGGAGGGGCACAGATACGCAGTATTTT. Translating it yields CASSYRGRGTDTQYF.

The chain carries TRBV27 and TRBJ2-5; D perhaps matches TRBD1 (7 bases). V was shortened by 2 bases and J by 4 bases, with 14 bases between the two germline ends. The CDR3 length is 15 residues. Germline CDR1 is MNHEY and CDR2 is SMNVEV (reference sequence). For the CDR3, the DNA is TGTGCCAGCAGTTTAAGGGGGCTGGGAGGAGAGACCCAGTACTTC. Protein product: CASSLRGLGGETQYF.

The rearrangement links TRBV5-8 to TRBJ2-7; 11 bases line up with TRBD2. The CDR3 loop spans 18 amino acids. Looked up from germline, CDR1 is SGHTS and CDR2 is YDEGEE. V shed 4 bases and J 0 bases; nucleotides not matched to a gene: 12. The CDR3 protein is CASSETGLAVGISYEQYF. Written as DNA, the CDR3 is TGTGCCAGCAGCGAAACGGGACTAGCGGTGGGGATCTCCTACGAGCAGTACTTC.

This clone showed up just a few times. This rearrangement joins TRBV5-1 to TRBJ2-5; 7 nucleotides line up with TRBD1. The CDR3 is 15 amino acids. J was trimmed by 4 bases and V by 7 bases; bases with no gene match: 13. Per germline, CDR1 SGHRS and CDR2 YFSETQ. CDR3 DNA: TGCGCCAGCGGGCTGGGACAGCGAGAAGGAGAGACCCAGTACTTC. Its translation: CASGLGQREGETQYF. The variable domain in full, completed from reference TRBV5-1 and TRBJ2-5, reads KAGVTQTPRYLIKTRGQQVTLSCSPISGHRSVSWYQQTPGQGLQFLFEYFSETQRNKGNFPGRFSGRQFSNSRSEMNVSTLELGDSALYLCASGLGQREGETQYFGPGTRLLVL.

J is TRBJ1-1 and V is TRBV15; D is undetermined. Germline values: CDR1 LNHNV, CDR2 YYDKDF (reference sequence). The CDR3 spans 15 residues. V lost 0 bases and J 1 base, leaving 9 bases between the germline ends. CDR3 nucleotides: TGTGCCACCAGCAGAGATTTATCCAGGAACACTGAAGCTTTCTTT. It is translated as CATSRDLSRNTEAFF.

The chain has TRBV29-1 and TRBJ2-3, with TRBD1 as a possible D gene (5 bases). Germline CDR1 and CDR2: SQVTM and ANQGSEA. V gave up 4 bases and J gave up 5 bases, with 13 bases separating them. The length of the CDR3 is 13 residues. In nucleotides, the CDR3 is TGCAGCGTTGCTAAGGGGCTGGGAGATACGCAGTATTTT. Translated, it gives CSVAKGLGDTQYF.

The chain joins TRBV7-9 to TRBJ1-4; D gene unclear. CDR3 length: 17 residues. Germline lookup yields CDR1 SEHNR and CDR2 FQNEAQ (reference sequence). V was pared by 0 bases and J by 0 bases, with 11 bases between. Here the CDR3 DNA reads TGTGCCAGCAGCTTAGCCCGGGGTTTGGCAACTAATGAAAAACTGTTTTTT. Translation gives CASSLARGLATNEKLFF.

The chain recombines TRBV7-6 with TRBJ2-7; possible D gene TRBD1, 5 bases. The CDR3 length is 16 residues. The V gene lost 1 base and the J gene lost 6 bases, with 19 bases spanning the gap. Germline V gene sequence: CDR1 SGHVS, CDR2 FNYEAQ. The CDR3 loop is CASSLGVGQGIGEQYF. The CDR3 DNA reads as TGTGCCAGCAGCTTAGGGGTCGGGCAGGGAATCGGCGAGCAGTACTTC.

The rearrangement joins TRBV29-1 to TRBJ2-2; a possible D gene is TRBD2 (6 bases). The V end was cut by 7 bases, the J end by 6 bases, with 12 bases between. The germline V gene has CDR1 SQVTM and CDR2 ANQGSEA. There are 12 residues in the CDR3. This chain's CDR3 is CSAGLMAGELFF. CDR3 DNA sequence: TGCAGCGCCGGACTAATGGCCGGGGAGCTGTTTTTT.

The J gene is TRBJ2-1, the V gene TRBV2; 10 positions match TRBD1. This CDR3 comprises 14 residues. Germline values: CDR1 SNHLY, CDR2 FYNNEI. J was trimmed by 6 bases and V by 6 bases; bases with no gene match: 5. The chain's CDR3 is CASSPGQGSNEQFF. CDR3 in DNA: TGTGCCAGCAGCCCGGGACAGGGGAGCAATGAGCAGTTCTTC.

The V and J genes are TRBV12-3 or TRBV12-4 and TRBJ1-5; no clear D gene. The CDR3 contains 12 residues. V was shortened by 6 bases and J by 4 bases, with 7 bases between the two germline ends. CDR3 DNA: TGTGCCAGCAGGACTCTTAATCAGCCCCAGCATTTT. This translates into CASRTLNQPQHF.

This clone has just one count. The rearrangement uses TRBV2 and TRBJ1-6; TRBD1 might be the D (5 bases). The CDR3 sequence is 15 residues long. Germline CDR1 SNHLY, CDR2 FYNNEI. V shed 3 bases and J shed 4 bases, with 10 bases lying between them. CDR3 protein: CASSELEGYNSPLHF. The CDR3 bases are TGTGCCAGCAGTGAGTTGGAGGGGTATAATTCACCCCTCCACTTT.

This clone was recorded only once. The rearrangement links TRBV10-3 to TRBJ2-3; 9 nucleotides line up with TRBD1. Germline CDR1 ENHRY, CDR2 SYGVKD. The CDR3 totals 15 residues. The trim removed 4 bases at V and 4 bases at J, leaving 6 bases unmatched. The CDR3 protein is CAISGSGTGPDTQYF. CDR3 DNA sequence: TGTGCCATCAGTGGCTCCGGGACAGGGCCAGATACGCAGTATTTT.

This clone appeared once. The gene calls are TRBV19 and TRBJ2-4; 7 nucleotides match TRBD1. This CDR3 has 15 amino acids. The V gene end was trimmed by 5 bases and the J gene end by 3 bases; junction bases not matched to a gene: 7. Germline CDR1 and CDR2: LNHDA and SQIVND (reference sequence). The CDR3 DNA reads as TGTGCCAGTAGTCCAAACCGGGACAGCAAAAACATTCAGTACTTC. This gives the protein CASSPNRDSKNIQYF.